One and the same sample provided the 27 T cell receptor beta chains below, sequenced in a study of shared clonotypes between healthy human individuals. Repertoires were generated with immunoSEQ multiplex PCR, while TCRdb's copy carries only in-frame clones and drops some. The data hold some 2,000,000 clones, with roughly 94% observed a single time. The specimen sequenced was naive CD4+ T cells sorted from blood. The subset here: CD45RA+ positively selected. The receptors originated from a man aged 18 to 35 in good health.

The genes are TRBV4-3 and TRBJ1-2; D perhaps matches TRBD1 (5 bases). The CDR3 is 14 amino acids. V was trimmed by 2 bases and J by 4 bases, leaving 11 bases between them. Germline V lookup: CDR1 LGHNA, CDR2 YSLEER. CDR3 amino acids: CASSQRGSFYGYTF. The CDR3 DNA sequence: TGCGCCAGCAGCCAAAGGGGCAGTTTCTATGGCTACACCTTC.

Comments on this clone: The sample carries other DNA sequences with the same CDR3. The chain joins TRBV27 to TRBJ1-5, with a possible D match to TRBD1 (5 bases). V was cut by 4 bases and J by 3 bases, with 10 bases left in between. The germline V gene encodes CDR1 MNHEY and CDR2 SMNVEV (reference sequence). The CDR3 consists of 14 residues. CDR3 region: CASSSTGSNQPQHF. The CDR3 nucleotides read TGTGCCAGCAGTTCCACAGGCTCCAATCAGCCCCAGCATTTT.

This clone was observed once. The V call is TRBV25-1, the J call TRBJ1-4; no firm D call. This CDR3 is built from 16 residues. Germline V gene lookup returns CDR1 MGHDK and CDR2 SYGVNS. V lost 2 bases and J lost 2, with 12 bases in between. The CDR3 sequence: CASSEGEGTTNEKLFF. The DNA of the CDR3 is TGTGCCAGCAGTGAAGGAGAGGGAACGACTAATGAAAAACTGTTTTTT.

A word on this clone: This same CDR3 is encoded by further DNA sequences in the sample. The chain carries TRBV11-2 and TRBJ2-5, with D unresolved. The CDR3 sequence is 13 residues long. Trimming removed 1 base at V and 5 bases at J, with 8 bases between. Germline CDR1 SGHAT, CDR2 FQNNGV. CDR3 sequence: CASSLAGSETQYF. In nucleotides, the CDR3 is TGTGCCAGCAGCTTAGCGGGTTCGGAGACCCAGTACTTC.

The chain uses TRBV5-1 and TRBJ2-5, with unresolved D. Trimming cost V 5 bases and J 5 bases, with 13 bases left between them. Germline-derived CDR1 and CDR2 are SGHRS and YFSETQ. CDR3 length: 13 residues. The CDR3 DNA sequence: TGCGCCAGCAGGGATCTCGGGCGTGAGACCCAGTACTTC. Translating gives CASRDLGRETQYF. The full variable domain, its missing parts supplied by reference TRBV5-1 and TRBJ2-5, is KAGVTQTPRYLIKTRGQQVTLSCSPISGHRSVSWYQQTPGQGLQFLFEYFSETQRNKGNFPGRFSGRQFSNSRSEMNVSTLELGDSALYLCASRDLGRETQYFGPGTRLLVL.

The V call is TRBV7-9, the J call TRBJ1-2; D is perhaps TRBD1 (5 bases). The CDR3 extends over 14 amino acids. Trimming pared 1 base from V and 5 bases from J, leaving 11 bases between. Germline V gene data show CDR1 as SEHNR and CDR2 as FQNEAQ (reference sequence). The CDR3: CASSLEGLGYGYTF. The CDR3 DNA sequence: TGTGCCAGCAGCTTAGAGGGGCTTGGTTATGGCTACACCTTC.

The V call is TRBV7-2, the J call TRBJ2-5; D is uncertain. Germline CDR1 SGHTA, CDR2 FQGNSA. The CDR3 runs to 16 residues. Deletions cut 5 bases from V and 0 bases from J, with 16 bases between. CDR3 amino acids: CASSPDPARYQETQYF. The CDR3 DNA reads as TGTGCCAGCAGCCCCGATCCTGCAAGGTACCAAGAGACCCAGTACTTC.

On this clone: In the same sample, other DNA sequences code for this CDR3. The CDR3 loop reads CASSVEGGGETQYF. The CDR3 coding sequence is TGTGCCAGCAGCGTAGAAGGGGGCGGGGAGACCCAGTACTTC. The rearrangement joins TRBV9 to TRBJ2-5, with 7 bases matching TRBD1. Germline trimming cut 0 bases from V and 5 bases from J; bases unmatched to any gene: 4. This CDR3 has 14 amino acids. CDR1 SGDLS and CDR2 YYNGEE come from the germline V gene. Supplemented by reference TRBV9 and TRBJ2-5, the full variable domain reads DSGVTQTPKHLITATGQRVTLRCSPRSGDLSVYWYQQSLDQGLQFLIQYYNGEERAKGNILERFSAQQFPDLHSELNLSSLELGDSALYFCASSVEGGGETQYFGPGTRLLVL.

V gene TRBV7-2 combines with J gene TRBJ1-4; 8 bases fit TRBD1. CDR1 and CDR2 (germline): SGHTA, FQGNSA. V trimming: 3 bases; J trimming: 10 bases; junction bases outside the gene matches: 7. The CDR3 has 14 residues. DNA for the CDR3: TGTGCCAGCAGCTTCGCCGACAGGGGAGGAAAACTGTTTTTT. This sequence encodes CASSFADRGGKLFF.

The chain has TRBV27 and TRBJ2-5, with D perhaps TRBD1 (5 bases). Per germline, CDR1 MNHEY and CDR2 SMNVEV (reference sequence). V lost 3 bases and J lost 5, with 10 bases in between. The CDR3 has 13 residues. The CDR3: CASSFQGPETQYF. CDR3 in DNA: TGTGCCAGCAGTTTTCAGGGTCCCGAGACCCAGTACTTC.

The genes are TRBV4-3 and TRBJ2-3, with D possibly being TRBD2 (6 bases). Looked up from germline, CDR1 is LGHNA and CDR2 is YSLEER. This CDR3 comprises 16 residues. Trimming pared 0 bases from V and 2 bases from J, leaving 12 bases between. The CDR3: CASSQDGAGTTDTQYF. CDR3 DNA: TGCGCCAGCAGCCAAGATGGGGCGGGGACCACAGATACGCAGTATTTT.

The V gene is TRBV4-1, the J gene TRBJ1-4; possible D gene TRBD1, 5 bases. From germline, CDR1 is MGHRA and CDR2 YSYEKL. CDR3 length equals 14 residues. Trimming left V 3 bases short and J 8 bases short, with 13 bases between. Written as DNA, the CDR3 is TGCGCCAGCAGCCACCGATCCTCAGGGGAAAAACTGTTTTTT. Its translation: CASSHRSSGEKLFF.

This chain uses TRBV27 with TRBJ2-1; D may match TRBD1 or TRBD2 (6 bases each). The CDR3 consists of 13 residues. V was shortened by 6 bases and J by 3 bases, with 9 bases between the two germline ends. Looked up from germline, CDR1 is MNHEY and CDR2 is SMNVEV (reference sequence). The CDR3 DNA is TGTGCCAGCAGGAAGGGGGGCTACAATGAGCAGTTCTTC. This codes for CASRKGGYNEQFF.

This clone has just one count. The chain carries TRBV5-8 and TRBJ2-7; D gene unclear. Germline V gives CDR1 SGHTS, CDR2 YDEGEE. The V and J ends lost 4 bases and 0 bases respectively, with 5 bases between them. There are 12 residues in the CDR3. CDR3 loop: CASSGNSYEQYF. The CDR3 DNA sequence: TGTGCCAGCAGCGGGAACTCCTACGAGCAGTACTTC.

The CDR3 nucleotides read TGTGCCACCAGCAGATCCAGCGGGGGAAGCTCCTACAATGAGCAGTTCTTC. Translating it yields CATSRSSGGSSYNEQFF. The chain employs TRBV15 and TRBJ2-1, with TRBD2 matching 8 bases. This CDR3 spans 17 amino acids. Germline CDR1 is LNHNV and CDR2 is YYDKDF (reference sequence). V trimming: 2 bases; J trimming: 0 bases; junction bases outside the gene matches: 6.

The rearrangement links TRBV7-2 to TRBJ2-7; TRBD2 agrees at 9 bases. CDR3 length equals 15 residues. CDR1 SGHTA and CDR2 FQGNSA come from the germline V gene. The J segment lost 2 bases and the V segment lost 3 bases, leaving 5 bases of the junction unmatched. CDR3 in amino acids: CASSFGLAPTYEQYF. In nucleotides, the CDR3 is TGTGCCAGCAGCTTCGGACTAGCGCCAACCTACGAGCAGTACTTC.

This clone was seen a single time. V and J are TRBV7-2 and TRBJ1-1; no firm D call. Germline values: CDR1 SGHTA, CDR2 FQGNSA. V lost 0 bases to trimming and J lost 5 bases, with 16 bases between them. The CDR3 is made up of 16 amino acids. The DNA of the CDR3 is TGTGCCAGCAGCTTAGCCGTGGGGTTCAGTTGGACTGAAGCTTTCTTT. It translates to CASSLAVGFSWTEAFF.

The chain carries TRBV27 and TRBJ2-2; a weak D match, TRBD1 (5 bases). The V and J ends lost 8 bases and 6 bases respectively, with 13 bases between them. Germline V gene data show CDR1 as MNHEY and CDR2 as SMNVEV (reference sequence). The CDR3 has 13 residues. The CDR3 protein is CASRTTDAGELFF. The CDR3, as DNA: TGTGCCAGCCGAACGACAGACGCCGGGGAGCTGTTTTTT.

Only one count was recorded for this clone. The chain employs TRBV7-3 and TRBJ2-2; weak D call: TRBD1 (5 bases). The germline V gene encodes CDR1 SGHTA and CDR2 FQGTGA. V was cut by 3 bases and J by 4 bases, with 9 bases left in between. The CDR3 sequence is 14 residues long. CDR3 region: CASSLWTFTGELFF. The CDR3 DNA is TGTGCCAGCAGCTTGTGGACATTCACCGGGGAGCTGTTTTTT.

The chain's CDR3 is CASSLHQGIEAFF. The CDR3 coding sequence is TGTGCCAGCAGCTTACACCAGGGAATCGAAGCTTTCTTT. The gene calls are TRBV11-2 and TRBJ1-1; D possibly corresponds to TRBD1 (5 bases). The CDR3 is 13 residues long. Trimming left V 2 bases short and J 8 bases short, with 12 bases between. Germline CDR1 is SGHAT and CDR2 is FQNNGV.

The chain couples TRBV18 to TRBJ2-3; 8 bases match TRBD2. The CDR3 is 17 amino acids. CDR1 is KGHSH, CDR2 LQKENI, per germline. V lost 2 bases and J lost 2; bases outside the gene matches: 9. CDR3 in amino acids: CASSPIAGSGNTDTQYF. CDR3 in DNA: TGTGCCAGCTCACCAATAGCGGGGAGTGGTAACACAGATACGCAGTATTTT.

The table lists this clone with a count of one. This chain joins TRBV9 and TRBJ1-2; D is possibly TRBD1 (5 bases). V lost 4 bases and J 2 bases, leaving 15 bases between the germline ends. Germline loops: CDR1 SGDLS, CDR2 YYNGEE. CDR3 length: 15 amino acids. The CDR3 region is CASSTSGTENYGYTF. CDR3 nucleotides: TGTGCCAGCAGCACTTCCGGGACGGAGAACTATGGCTACACCTTC. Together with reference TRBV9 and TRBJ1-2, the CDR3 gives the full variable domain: DSGVTQTPKHLITATGQRVTLRCSPRSGDLSVYWYQQSLDQGLQFLIQYYNGEERAKGNILERFSAQQFPDLHSELNLSSLELGDSALYFCASSTSGTENYGYTFGSGTRLTVV.

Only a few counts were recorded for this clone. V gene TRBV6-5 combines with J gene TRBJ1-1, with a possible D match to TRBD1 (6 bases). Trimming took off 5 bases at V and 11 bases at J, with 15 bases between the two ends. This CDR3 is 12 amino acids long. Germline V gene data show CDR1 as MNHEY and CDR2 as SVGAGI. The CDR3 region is CASSHPDRNAFF. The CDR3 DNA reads TGTGCCAGCAGTCATCCTGACAGGAACGCTTTCTTT.

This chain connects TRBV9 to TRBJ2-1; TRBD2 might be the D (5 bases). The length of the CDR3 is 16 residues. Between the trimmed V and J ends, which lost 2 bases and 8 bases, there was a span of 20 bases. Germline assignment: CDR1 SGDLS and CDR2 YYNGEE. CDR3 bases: TGTGCCAGCAGCGTTGGGGTGGTCCTAAAGAGGGATGAGCAGTTCTTC. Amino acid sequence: CASSVGVVLKRDEQFF.

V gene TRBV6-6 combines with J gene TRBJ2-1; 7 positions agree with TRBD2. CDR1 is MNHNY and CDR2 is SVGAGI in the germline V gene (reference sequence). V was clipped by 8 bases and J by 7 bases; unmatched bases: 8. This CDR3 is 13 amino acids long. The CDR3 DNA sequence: TGTGCCAGCGAGCGGGACCTGGGGAATGAGCAGTTCTTC. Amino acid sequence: CASERDLGNEQFF.

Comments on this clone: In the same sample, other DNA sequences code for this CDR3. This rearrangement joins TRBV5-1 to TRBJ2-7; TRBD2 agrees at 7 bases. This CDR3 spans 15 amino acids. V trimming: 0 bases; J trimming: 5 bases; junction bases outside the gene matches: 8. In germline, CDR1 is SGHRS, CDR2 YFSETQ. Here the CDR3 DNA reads TGCGCCAGCAGCTTGGGGGGACTAAGAGGGGACGAGCAGTACTTC. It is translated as CASSLGGLRGDEQYF.

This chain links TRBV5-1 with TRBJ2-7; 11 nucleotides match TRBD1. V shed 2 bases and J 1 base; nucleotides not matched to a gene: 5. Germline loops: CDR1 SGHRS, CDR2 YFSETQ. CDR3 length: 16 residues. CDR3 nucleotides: TGCGCCAGCAGCTTACTAGGACAGGGGGCATCCTACGAGCAGTACTTC. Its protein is CASSLLGQGASYEQYF.